This T cell receptor (beta chain) was sequenced for a study of cytomegalovirus exposure and HLA in healthy donors. The CDR3 has 16 residues. Unmatched junction bases numbered 3, after V lost 4 bases and J lost 4 bases. Germline V lookup: CDR1 SGHTA, CDR2 FQGTGA. The PCR employed 60 Vbeta primers together with 13 Jbeta primers. Sequencing used immunoSEQ multiplex PCR; TCRdb keeps in-frame clones, though not all of them. The sample carries about 130,000 clones, around four fifths recorded once. The TCR originated in a man between 18 and 29 years old in good health and CMV-seropositive. Sequenced: PBMCs. The gene calls are TRBV7-3 and TRBJ2-1; 14 nucleotides line up with TRBD2. In DNA form, the CDR3 reads TGTGCCAGCAGCTCGACTAGCGGGGGGGCGTACAATGAGCAGTTCTTC. Protein: CASSSTSGGAYNEQFF. The entire variable domain, with the rest obtained from reference TRBV7-3 and TRBJ2-1, is as follows: GAGVSQTPSNKVTEKGKYVELRCDPISGHTALYWYRQSLGQGPEFLIYFQGTGAADDSGLPNDRFFAVRPEGSVSTLKIQRTERGDSAVYLCASSSTSGGAYNEQFFGPGTRLTVL.